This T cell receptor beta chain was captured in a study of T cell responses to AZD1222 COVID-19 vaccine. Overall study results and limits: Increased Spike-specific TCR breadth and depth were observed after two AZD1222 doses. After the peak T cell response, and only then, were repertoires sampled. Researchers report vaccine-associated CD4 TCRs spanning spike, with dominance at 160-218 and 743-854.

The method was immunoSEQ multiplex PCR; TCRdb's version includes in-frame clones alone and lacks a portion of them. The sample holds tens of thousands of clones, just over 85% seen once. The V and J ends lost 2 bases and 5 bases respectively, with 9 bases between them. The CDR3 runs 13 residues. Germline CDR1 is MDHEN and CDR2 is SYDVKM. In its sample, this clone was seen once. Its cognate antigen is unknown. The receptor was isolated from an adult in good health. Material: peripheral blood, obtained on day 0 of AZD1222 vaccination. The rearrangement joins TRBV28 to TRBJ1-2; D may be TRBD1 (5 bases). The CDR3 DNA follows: TGTGCCAGCAGTTTAGGAGGGGCTTATGGCTACACCTTC. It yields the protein CASSLGGAYGYTF.